This entry is about one TCR beta chain. The data were obtained in a study of blood T cell repertoires in COVID-19. Study summary: Sites across the United States, Italy and Spain contributed samples from acute and convalescent COVID-19. Nucleic acid was either cDNA or gDNA, and it came from T cells, B-cell-depleted T cells, or PBMCs.

In the source study's methods: Nucleated cell number was recorded as an estimate derived from reference gene primer amplification. TCRdb keeps only in-frame clones here, not all; method: immunoSEQ multiplex PCR. From that table come the V and J calls and clone size; the DNA was used to work out D and trimming. The sample lists about 40,000 clones; about 86% were seen once. CDR3 size: 14 residues. The V gene's germline CDR1 is GTSNPN and CDR2 SVGIG (reference sequence). The V gene lost 3 bases and the J gene lost 0 bases, with 11 bases spanning the gap. J is TRBJ1-1 and V is TRBV30; D is uncertain. This receptor was obtained from a man in his forties or fifties in a cohort sampled during active COVID-19. The sequencing input was peripheral blood. CDR3 sequence (DNA): TGTGCCTGGAGAGACGGGTACCTGAACACTGAAGCTTTCTTT. Translated: CAWRDGYLNTEAFF. The whole variable domain, remainder taken from reference TRBV30 and TRBJ1-1, is SQTIHQWPATLVQPVGSPLSLECTVEGTSNPNLYWYRQAAGRGLQLLFYSVGIGQISSEVPQNLSASRPQDRQFILSSKKLLLSDSGFYLCAWRDGYLNTEAFFGQGTRLTVV.